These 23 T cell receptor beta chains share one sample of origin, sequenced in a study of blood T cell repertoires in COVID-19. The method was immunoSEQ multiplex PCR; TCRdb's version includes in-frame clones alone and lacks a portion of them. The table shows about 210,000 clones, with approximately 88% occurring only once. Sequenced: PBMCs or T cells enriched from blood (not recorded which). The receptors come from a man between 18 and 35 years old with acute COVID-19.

The CDR3: CAWSIQGGNQPQHF. CDR3 sequence (DNA): TGTGCCTGGAGCATACAGGGAGGCAATCAGCCCCAGCATTTT. This sequence joins TRBV30 and TRBJ1-5, with a weak D call TRBD1 (6 bases). This CDR3 has 14 residues. Germline values: CDR1 GTSNPN, CDR2 SVGIG (reference sequence). The V and J ends lost 3 bases and 2 bases respectively, with 11 bases between them.

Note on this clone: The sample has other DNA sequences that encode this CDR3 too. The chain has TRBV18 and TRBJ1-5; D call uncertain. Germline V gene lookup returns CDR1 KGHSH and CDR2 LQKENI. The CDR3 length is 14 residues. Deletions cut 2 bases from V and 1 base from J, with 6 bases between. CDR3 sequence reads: CASSPGGSNQPQHF. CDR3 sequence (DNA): TGTGCCAGCTCACCAGGAGGCAGCAATCAGCCCCAGCATTTT. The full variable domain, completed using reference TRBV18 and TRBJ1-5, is NAGVMQNPRHLVRRRGQEARLRCSPMKGHSHVYWYRQLPEEGLKFMVYLQKENIIDESGMPKERFSAEFPKEGPSILRIQQVVRGDSAAYFCASSPGGSNQPQHFGDGTRLSIL.

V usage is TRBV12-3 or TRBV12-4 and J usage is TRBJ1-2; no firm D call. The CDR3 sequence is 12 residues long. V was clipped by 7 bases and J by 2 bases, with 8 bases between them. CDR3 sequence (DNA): TGTGCCAGCACAGTAACAAACTATGGCTACACCTTC. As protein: CASTVTNYGYTF.

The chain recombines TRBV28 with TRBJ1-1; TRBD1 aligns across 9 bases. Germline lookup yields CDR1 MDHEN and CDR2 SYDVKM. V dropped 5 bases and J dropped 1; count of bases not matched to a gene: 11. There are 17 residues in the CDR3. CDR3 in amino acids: CASSPMGQGITNTEAFF. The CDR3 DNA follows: TGTGCCAGCAGTCCCATGGGACAGGGAATCACGAACACTGAAGCTTTCTTT.

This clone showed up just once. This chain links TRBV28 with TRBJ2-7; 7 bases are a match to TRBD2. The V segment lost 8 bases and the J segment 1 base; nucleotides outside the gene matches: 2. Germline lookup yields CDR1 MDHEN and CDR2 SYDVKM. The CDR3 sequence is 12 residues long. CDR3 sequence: CASRTRSYEQYF. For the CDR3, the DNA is TGTGCCAGCCGGACTAGATCCTACGAGCAGTACTTC.

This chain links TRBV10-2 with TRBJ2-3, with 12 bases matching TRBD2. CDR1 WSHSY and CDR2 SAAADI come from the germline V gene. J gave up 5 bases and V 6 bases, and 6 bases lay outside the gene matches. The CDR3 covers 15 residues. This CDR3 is CASRTSGSSGDTQYF. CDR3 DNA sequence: TGCGCCAGCAGGACTAGCGGGAGTTCGGGAGATACGCAGTATTTT.

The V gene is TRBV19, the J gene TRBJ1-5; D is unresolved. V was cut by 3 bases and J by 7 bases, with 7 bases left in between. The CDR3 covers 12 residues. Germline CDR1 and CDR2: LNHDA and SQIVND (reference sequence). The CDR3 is CASSIPRQPQHF. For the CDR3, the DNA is TGTGCCAGTAGTATTCCGAGGCAGCCCCAGCATTTT.

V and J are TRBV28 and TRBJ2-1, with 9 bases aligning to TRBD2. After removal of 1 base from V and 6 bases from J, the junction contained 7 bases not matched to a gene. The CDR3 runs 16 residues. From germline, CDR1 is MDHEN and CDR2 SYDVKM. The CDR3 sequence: CASSLLAAGGGNEQFF. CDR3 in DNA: TGTGCCAGCAGTTTATTGGCAGCGGGAGGCGGCAATGAGCAGTTCTTC.

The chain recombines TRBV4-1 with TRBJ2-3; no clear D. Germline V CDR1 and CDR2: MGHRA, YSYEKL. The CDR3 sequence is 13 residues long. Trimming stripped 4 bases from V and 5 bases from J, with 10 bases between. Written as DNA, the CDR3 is TGCGCCAGCAGCCTGTACTCCGAAGATACGCAGTATTTT. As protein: CASSLYSEDTQYF.

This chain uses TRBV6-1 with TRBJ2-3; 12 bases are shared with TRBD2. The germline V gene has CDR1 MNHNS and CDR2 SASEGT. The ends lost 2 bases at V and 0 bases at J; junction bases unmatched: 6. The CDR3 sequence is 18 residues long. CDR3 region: CASSERMTSGSSTDTQYF. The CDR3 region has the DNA TGTGCCAGCAGTGAAAGGATGACTAGCGGGAGTAGCACAGATACGCAGTATTTT.

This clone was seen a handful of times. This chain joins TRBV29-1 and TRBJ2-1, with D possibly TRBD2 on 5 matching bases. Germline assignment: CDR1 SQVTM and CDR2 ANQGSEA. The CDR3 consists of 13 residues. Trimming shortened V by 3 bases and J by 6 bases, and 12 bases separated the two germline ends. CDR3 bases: TGCAGCGTTGATATGGGAAGCGGCAATGAGCAGTTCTTC. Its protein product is CSVDMGSGNEQFF.

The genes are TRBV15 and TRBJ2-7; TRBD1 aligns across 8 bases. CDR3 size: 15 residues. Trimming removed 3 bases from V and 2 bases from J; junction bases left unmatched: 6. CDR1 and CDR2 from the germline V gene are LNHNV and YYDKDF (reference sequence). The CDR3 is CATSRRGQATYEQYF. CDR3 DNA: TGTGCCACCAGCAGGAGGGGACAGGCCACCTACGAGCAGTACTTC.

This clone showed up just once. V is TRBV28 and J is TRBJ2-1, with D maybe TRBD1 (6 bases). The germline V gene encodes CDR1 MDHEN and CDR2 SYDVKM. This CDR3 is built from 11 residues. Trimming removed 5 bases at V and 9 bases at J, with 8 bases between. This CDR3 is CASSSRGEQFF. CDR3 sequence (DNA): TGTGCCAGCAGTAGCAGGGGTGAGCAGTTCTTC.

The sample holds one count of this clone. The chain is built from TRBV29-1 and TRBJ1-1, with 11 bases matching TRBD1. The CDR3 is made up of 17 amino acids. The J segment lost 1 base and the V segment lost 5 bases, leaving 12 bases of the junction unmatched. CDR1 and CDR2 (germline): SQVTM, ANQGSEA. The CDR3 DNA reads TGCAGCGTTTCTCCGACCGGGACAGGGGGGAAGAACACTGAAGCTTTCTTT. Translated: CSVSPTGTGGKNTEAFF.

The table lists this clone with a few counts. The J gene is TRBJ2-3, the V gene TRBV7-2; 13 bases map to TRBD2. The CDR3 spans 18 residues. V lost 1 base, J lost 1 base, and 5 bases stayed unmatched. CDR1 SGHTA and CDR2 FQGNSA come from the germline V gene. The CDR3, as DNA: TGTGCCAGCAGCTTAGGGACTAGCGGGAGACTCGGCACAGATACGCAGTATTTT. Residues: CASSLGTSGRLGTDTQYF.

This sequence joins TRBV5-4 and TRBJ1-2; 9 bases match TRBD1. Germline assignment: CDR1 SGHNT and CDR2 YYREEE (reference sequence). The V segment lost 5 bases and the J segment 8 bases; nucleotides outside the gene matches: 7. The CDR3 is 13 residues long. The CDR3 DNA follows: TGTGCCAGCAGGGAACAGGGGGCGAGGGGCTACACCTTC. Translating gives CASREQGARGYTF.

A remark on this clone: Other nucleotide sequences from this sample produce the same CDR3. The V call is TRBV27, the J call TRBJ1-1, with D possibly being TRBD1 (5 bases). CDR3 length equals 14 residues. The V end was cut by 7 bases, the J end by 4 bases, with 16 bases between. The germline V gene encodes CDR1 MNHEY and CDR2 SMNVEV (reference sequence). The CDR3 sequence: CASTDGGGGTEAFF. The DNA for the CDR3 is TGTGCCAGCACCGACGGGGGGGGTGGCACTGAAGCTTTCTTT.

Here the CDR3 DNA reads TGCGCCAGCAGCCCCCCCGGGACAGGGGGAACTGAAGCTTTCTTT. Its protein product is CASSPPGTGGTEAFF. The chain links TRBV4-1 to TRBJ1-1, with TRBD1 matching over 11 bases. Germline assignment: CDR1 MGHRA and CDR2 YSYEKL. The CDR3 is made up of 15 amino acids. Losses at the gene ends were 4 bases for V and 5 bases for J; bases not matched to a gene: 6.

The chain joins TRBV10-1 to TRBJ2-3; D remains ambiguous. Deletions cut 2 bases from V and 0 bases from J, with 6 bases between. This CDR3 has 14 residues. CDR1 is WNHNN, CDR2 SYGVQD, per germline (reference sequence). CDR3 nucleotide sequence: TGCGCCAGCAGTGAGCTGACTAGCACAGATACGCAGTATTTT. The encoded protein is CASSELTSTDTQYF.

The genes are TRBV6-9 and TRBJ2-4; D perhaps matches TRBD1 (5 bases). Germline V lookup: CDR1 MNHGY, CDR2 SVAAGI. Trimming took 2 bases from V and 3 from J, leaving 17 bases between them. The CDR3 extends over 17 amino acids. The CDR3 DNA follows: TGTGCCAGCAGTTATGAGAGCGACAGCCTAAACAAAAACATTCAGTACTTC. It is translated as CASSYESDSLNKNIQYF.

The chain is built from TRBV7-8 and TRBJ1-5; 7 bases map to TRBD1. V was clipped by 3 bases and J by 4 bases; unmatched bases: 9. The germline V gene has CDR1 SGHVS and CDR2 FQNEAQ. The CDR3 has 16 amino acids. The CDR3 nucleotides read TGTGCCAGCAGCTTGGGACAGCCAGTGGGGAATCAGCCCCAGCATTTT. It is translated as CASSLGQPVGNQPQHF.

The CDR3 loop reads CASSFSRGTGELFF. CDR3 nucleotides: TGTGCCAGCAGTTTCTCCAGGGGCACCGGGGAGCTGTTTTTT. The V gene is TRBV27, the J gene TRBJ2-2; tentatively, D is TRBD1 (6 bases). This CDR3 region has 14 residues. CDR1 and CDR2 from the germline V gene are MNHEY and SMNVEV (reference sequence). The V end lost 3 bases, the J end lost 4 bases, and 9 bases lay between the germline ends.

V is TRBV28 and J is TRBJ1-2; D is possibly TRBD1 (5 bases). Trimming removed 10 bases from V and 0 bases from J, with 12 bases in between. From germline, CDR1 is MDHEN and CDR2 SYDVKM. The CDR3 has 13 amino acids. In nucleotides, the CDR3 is TGTGCCACAGAGACAGCAGCTAACTATGGCTACACCTTC. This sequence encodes CATETAANYGYTF.